This T cell receptor (beta chain) was identified during a study of identical twins. There were only healthy Caucasians among the donors. TCRdb redid the calling of the 5' RACE reads with MiXCR, one entry per CDR3 protein. In the table there are fewer than 250,000 distinct CDR3 sequences, 6.5% to 9% of which are singletons. The length of the CDR3 is 12 residues. Germline-derived CDR1 and CDR2 are SGHAT and FQDESV (reference sequence). The V and J ends lost 5 bases and 5 bases respectively, with 10 bases between them. On this clonotype itself: Its target is unknown.

General observations from the study: Beta out-of-frame sequences displayed a weaker excess of sharing between twins. In cord blood, abundant beta clonotypes had fewer insertions; memory showed no trend. Twins shared out-of-frame alpha sequences with excess low generation probability.

The same sample was also used in a study of yellow fever vaccine responses in identical twins.

The chain carries TRBV11-1 and TRBJ2-7; tentative D call: TRBD1 (5 bases). The source material was CD8+ T cells sorted from blood. The sequence derives from a woman between 18 and 29 years old in good health. The CDR3 is CASSPLQDEQYF. The CDR3 region has the DNA TGTGCCAGCAGCCCCCTACAGGACGAGCAGTACTTC.